The source of this TCR beta chain is a study of blood T cell repertoires in COVID-19. Study in general: Specimens from acute and convalescent COVID-19 originated in the United States, Italy and Spain.

Germline assignment: CDR1 LGHNT and CDR2 FRNRAP. There are 16 residues in the CDR3. Trimming shortened V by 1 base and J by 3 bases, and 15 bases separated the two germline ends. Here immunoSEQ multiplex PCR was the method, and the copy in TCRdb shows in-frame clones only, minus some. The sample lists under 200,000 clones, 70% to 90% occurring once. The clonotype comes from a man aged 55-75 years with acute or convalescent COVID-19. Sequencing input: peripheral blood. J is TRBJ1-1 and V is TRBV12-5; TRBD1 is a possible D gene (5 bases). In nucleotides, the CDR3 is TGTGCTAGTGGTTTGGCCCCTGGGGTAGGGGACACTGAAGCTTTCTTT. It encodes CASGLAPGVGDTEAFF.